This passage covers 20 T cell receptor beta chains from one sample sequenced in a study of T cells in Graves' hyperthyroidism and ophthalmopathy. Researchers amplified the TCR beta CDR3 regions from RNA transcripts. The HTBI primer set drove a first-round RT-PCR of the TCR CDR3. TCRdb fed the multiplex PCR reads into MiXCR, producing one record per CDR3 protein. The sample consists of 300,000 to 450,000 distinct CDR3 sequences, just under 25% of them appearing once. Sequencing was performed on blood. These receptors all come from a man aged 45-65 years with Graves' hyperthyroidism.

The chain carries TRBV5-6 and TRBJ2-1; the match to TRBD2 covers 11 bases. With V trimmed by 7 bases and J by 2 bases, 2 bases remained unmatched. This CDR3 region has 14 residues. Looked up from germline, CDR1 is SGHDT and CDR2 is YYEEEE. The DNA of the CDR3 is TGTGCCAGCCTGACTAGCGGGACCTACAATGAGCAGTTCTTC. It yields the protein CASLTSGTYNEQFF.

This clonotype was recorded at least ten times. CDR3 coding DNA: TGTGCCAGCAGCCCTAGCCCGGGAGGAAGGGGGAATGAGCAGTTCTTC. This codes for CASSPSPGGRGNEQFF. V usage is TRBV7-9 and J usage is TRBJ2-1, with TRBD2 as a possible D gene (7 bases). Germline values: CDR1 SEHNR, CDR2 FQNEAQ (reference sequence). The germline V and J ends were trimmed by 5 bases and 7 bases, with 21 bases remaining between them. This CDR3 spans 16 amino acids.

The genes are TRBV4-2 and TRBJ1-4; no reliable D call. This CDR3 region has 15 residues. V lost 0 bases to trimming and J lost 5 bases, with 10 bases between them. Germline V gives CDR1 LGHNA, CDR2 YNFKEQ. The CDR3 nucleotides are TGTGCCAGCAGCCAAGAACCCCACTGGAATGAAAAACTGTTTTTT. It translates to CASSQEPHWNEKLFF.

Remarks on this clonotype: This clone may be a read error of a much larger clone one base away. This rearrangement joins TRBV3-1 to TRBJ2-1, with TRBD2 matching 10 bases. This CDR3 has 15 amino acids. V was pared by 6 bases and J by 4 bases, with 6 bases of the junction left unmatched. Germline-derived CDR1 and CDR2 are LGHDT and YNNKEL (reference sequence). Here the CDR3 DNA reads TGTGCCAGCAGGACCGGGACTAGCGAGTACAATGAGCAGTTCTTC. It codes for CASRTGTSEYNEQFF.

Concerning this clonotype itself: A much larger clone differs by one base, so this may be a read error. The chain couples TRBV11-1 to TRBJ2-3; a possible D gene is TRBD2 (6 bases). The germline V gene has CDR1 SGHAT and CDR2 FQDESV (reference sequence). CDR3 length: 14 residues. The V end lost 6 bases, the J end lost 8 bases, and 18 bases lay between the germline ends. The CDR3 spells CASSFREPAATQYF. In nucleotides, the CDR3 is TGTGCCAGCAGTTTCCGGGAGCCGGCAGCTACGCAGTATTTT.

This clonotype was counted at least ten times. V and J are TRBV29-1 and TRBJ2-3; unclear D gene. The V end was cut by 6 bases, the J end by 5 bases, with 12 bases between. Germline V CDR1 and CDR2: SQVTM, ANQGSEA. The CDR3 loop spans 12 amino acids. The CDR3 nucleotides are TGCAGCGTAGGAACAGACGGAGATACGCAGTATTTT. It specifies CSVGTDGDTQYF.

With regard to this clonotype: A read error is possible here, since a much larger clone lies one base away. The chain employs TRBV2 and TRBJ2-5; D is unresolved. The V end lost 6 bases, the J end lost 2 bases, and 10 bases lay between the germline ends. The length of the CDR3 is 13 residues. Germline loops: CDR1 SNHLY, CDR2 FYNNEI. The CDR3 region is CASSTPQQETQYF. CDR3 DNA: TGTGCCAGCAGCACCCCTCAGCAAGAGACCCAGTACTTC.

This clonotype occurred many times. DNA of the CDR3: TGTGCCAGCAGTTACCCGCGTGGGGGAACTAGTCCTTACGAGCAGTACTTC. It yields the protein CASSYPRGGTSPYEQYF. V gene TRBV6-2 or TRBV6-3 combines with J gene TRBJ2-7; D might be TRBD1 or TRBD2, each matching 5 bases. The CDR3 loop spans 17 amino acids. CDR1 is MNHEY and CDR2 is SVGEGT in the germline V gene. V lost 2 bases, J lost 4 bases, and 21 bases lay in between.

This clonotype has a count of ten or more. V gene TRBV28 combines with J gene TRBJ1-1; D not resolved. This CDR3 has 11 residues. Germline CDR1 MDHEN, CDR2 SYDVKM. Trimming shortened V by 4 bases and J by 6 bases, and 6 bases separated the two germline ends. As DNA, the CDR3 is TGTGCCAGCAGTTACACGGCTGAAGCTTTCTTT. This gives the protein CASSYTAEAFF.

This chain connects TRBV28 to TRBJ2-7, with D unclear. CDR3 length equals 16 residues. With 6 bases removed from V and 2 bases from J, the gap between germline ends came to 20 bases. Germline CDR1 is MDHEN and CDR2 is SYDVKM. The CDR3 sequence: CASSQAMFDGAYEQYF. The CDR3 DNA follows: TGTGCCAGCAGCCAAGCCATGTTTGACGGTGCCTACGAGCAGTACTTC.

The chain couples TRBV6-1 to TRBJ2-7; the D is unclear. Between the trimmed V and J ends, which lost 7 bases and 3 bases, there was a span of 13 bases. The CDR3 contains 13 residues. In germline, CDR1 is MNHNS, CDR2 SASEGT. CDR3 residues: CASTVMVDYEQYF. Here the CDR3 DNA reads TGTGCCAGCACGGTCATGGTGGACTACGAGCAGTACTTC.

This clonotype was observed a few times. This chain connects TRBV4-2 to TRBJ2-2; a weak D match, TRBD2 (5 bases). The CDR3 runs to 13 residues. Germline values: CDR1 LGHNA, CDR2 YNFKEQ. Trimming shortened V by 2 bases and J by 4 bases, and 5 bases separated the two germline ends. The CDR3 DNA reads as TGTGCCAGCAGCCAAACTAGCACCGGGGAGCTGTTTTTT. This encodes CASSQTSTGELFF.

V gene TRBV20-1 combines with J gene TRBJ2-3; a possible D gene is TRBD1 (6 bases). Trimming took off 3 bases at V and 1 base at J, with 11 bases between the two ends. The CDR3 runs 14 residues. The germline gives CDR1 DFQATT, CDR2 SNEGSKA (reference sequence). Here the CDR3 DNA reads TGCAGTGCTAGCCGACAGGAGCGCACAGATACGCAGTATTTT. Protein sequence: CSASRQERTDTQYF.

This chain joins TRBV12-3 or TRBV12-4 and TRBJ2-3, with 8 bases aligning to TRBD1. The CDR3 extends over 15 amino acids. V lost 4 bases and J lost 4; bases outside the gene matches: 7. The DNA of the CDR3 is TGTGCCAGCAGTTCGGCAGGGGGCAGGGCAGATACGCAGTATTTT. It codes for CASSSAGGRADTQYF.

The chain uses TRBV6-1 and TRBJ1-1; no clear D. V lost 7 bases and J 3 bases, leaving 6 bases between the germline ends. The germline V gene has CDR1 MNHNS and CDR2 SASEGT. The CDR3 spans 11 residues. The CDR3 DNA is TGTGCCAGCAACAGCTACACTGAAGCTTTCTTT. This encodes CASNSYTEAFF.

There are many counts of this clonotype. CDR3 nucleotide sequence: TGTGCCAGCAGCTTACTAGCGGGACGCACAGATACGCAGTATTTT. This gives the protein CASSLLAGRTDTQYF. The chain has TRBV7-9 and TRBJ2-3; 9 nucleotides agree with TRBD2. Trimming cost V 2 bases and J 1 base; bases outside gene matches: 1. Germline loops: CDR1 SEHNR, CDR2 FQNEAQ (reference sequence). The CDR3 is 15 residues long.

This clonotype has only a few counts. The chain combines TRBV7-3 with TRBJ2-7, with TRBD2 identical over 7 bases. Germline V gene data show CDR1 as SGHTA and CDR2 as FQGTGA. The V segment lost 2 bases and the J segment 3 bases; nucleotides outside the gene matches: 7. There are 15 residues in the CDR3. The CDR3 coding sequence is TGTGCCAGCAGCTTAGGTGCGGGAGTGATCTACGAGCAGTACTTC. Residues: CASSLGAGVIYEQYF.

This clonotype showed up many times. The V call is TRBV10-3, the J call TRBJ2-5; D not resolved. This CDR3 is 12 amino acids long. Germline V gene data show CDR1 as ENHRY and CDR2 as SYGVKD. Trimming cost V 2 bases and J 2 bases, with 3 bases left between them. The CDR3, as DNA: TGTGCCATCAGTGAGGGGCAAGAGACCCAGTACTTC. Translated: CAISEGQETQYF.

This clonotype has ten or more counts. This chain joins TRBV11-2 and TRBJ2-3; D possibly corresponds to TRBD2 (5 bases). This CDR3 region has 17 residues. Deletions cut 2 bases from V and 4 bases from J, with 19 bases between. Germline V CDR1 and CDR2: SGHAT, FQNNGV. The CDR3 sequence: CASSLSPPGGLSDTQYF. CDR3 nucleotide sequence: TGTGCCAGCAGCTTATCGCCCCCGGGCGGACTTTCAGATACGCAGTATTTT.

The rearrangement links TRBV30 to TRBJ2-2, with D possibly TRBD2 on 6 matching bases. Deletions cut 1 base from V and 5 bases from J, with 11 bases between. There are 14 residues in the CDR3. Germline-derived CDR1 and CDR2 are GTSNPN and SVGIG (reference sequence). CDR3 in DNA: TGTGCCTGGAGTGCTATACTAGCTACCGGGGAGCTGTTTTTT. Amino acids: CAWSAILATGELFF.